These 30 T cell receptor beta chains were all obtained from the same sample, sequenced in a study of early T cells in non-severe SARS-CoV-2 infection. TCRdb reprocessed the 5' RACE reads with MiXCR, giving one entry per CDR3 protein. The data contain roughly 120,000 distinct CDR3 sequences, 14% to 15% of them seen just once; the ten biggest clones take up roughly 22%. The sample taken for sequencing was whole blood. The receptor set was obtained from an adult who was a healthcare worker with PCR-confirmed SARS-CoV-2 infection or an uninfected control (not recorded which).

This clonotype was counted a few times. The CDR3 loop reads CASSPLTGTEAFF. CDR3 coding DNA: TGTGCCAGCAGCCCCTTGACAGGAACTGAAGCTTTCTTT. The rearrangement links TRBV3-1 to TRBJ1-1; a possible D gene is TRBD1 (6 bases). V was pared by 4 bases and J by 5 bases, with 11 bases between. Germline V CDR1 and CDR2: LGHDT, YNNKEL (reference sequence). This CDR3 contains 13 residues.

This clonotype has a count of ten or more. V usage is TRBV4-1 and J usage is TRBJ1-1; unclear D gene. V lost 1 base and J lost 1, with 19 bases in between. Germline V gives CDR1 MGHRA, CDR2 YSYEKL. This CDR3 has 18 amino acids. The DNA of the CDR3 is TGCGCCAGCAGCCAAGTTTCTCGACTTGACCAGACGAACACTGAAGCTTTCTTT. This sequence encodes CASSQVSRLDQTNTEAFF.

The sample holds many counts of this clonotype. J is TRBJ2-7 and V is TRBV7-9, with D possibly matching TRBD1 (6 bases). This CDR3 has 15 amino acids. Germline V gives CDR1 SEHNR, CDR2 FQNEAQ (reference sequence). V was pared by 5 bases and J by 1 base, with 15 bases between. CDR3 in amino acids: CASSPTGYGSYEQYF. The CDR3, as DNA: TGTGCCAGCAGCCCTACAGGGTACGGATCCTACGAGCAGTACTTC.

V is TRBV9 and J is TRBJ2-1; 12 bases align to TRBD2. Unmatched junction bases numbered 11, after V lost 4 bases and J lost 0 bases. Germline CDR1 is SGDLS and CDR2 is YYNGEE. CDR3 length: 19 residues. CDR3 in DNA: TGTGCCAGCAGCCTCGGACTAGCGGGATCCGGCAGCTCCTACAATGAGCAGTTCTTC. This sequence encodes CASSLGLAGSGSSYNEQFF. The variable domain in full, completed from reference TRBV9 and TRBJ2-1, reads DSGVTQTPKHLITATGQRVTLRCSPRSGDLSVYWYQQSLDQGLQFLIQYYNGEERAKGNILERFSAQQFPDLHSELNLSSLELGDSALYFCASSLGLAGSGSSYNEQFFGPGTRLTVL.

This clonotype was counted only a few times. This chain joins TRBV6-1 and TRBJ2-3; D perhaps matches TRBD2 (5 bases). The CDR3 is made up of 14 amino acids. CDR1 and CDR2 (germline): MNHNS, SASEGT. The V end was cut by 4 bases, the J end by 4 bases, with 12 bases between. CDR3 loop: CASSGASGSDTQYF. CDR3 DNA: TGTGCCAGCAGTGGGGCCAGCGGATCAGATACGCAGTATTTT.

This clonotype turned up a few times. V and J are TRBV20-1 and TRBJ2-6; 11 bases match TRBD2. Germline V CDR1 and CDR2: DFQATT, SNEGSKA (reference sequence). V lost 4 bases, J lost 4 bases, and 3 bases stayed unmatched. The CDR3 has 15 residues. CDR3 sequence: CSATSGGPGANVLTF. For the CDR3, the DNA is TGCAGTGCTACTAGCGGGGGGCCGGGGGCCAACGTCCTGACTTTC.

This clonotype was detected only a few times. The chain's CDR3 is CSARNRGGPSARNEQFF. CDR3 DNA sequence: TGCAGTGCTAGAAATCGGGGGGGACCTTCCGCTAGGAATGAGCAGTTCTTC. This chain links TRBV20-1 with TRBJ2-1; 8 bases align to TRBD2. Looked up from germline, CDR1 is DFQATT and CDR2 is SNEGSKA (reference sequence). Trimming took 2 bases from V and 7 from J; bases not matched to a gene: 16. The CDR3 is 17 amino acids.

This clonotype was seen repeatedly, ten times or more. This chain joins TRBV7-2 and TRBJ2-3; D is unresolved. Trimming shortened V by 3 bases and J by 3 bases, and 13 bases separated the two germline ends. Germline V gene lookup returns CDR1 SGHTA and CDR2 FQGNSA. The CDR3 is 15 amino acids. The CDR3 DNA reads TGTGCCAGCAGCTTTTTAGAGGATTTGACAGATACGCAGTATTTT. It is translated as CASSFLEDLTDTQYF. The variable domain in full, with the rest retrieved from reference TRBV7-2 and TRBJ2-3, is GAGVSQSPSNKVTEKGKDVELRCDPISGHTALYWYRQSLGQGLEFLIYFQGNSAPDKSGLPSDRFSAERTGGSVSTLTIQRTQQEDSAVYLCASSFLEDLTDTQYFGPGTRLTVL.

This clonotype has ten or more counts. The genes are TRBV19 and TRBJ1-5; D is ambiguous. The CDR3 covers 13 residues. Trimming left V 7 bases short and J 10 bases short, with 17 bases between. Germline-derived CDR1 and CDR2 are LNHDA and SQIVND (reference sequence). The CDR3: CASTSVTVEPQHF. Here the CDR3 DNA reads TGTGCCAGTACCTCGGTAACCGTAGAACCCCAGCATTTT.

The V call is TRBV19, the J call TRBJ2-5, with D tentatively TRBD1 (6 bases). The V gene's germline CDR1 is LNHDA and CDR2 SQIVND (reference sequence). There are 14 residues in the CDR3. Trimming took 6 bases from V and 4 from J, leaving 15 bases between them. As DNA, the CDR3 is TGTGCCAGTAGAGACACAGGGCGGTTAGAGACCCAGTACTTC. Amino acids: CASRDTGRLETQYF.

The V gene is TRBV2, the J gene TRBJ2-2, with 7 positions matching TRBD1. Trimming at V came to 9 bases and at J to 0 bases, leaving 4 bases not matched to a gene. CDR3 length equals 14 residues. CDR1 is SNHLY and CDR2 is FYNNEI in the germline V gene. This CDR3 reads CARKGQANTGELFF. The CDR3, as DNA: TGTGCCAGAAAAGGACAGGCGAACACCGGGGAGCTGTTTTTT.

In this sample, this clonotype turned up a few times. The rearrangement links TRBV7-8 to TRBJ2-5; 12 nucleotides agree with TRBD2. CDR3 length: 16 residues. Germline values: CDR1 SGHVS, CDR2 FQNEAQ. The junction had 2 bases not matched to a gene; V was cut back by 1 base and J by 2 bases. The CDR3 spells CASSLGLAGGQETQYF. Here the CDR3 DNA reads TGTGCCAGCAGCTTAGGGCTAGCGGGGGGGCAAGAGACCCAGTACTTC.

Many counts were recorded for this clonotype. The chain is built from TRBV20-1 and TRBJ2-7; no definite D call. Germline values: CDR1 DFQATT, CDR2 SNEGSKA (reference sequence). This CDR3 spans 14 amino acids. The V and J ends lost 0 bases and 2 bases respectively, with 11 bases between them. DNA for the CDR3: TGCAGTGCTAGAGAGGTGGGGATCCCCTACGAGCAGTACTTC. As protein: CSAREVGIPYEQYF.

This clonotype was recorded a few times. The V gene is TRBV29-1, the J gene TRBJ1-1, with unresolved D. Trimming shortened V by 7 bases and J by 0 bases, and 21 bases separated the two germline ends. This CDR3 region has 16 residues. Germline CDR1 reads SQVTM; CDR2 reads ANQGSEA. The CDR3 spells CSAKTWQLPLNTEAFF. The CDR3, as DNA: TGCAGCGCCAAAACGTGGCAGTTACCCTTGAACACTGAAGCTTTCTTT.

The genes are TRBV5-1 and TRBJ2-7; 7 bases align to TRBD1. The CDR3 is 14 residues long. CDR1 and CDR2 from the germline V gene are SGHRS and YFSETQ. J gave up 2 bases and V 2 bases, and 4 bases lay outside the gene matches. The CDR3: CASSFGQATYEQYF. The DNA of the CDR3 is TGCGCCAGCAGCTTTGGACAGGCCACCTACGAGCAGTACTTC.

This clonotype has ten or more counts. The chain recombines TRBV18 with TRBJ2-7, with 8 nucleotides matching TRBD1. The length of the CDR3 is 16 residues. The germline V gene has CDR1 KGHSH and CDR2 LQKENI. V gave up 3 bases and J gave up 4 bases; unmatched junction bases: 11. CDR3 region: CASSPPDRGEFYEQYF. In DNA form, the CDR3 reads TGTGCCAGCTCACCGCCCGACAGGGGAGAGTTTTACGAGCAGTACTTC.

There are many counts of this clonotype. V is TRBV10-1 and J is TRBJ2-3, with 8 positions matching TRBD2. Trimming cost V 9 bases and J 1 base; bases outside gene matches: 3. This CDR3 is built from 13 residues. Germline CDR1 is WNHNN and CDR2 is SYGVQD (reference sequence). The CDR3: CASRGGGTDTQYF. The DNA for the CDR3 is TGCGCCAGTCGGGGGGGCGGCACAGATACGCAGTATTTT.

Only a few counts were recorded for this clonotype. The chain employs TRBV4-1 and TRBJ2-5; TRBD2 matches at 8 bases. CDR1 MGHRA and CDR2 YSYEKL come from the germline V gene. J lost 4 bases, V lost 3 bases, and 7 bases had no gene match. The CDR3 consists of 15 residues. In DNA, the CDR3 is TGCGCCAGCAGCCAGTATCCGGGGGGGCGAGAGACCCAGTACTTC. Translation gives CASSQYPGGRETQYF.

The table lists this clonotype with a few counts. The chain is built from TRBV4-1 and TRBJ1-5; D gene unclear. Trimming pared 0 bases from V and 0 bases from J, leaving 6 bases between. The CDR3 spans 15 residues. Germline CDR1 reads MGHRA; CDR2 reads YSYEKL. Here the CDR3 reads CASSQDSYSNQPQHF. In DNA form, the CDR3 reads TGCGCCAGCAGCCAAGACAGTTATAGCAATCAGCCCCAGCATTTT.

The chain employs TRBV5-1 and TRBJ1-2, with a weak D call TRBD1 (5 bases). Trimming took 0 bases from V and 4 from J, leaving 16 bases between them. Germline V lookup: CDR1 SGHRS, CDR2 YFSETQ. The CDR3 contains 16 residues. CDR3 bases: TGCGCCAGCAGCTTGGAAGCGTCAGGGTCTGCCTATGGCTACACCTTC. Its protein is CASSLEASGSAYGYTF.

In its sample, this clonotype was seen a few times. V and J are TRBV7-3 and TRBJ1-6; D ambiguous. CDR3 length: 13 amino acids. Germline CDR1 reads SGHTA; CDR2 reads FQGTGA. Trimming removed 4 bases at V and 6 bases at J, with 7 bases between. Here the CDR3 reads CASSYDFNSPLHF. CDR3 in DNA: TGTGCCAGCAGCTACGACTTTAATTCACCCCTCCACTTT.

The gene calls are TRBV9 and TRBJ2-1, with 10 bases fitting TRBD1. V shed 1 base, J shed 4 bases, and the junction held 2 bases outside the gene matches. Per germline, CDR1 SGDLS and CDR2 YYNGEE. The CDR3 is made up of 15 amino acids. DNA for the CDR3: TGTGCCAGCAGCGTACAGGGACAGGGGTACAATGAGCAGTTCTTC. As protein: CASSVQGQGYNEQFF.

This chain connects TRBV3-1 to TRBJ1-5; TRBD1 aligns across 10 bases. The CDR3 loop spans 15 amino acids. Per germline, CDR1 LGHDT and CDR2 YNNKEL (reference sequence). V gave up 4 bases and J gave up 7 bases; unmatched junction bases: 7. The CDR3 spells CASSRGTGVNQPQHF. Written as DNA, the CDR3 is TGTGCCAGCAGCCGAGGGACAGGGGTGAACCAGCCCCAGCATTTT.

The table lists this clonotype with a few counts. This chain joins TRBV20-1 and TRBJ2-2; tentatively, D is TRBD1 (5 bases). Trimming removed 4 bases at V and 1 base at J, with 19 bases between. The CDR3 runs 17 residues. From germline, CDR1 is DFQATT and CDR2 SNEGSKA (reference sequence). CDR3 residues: CSAINGATFRNTGELFF. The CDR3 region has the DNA TGCAGTGCTATCAATGGGGCCACTTTCCGGAACACCGGGGAGCTGTTTTTT.

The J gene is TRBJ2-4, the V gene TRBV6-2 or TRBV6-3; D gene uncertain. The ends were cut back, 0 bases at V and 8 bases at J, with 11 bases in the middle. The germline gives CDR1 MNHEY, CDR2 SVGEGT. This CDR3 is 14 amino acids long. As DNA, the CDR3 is TGTGCCAGCAGTTACTCGATTATTCGGGACATTCAGTACTTC. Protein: CASSYSIIRDIQYF.

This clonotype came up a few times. The DNA of the CDR3 is TGTGCCAGCAGTTCCGGACAGTCCAATCAGCCCCAGCATTTT. Its protein product is CASSSGQSNQPQHF. The rearrangement links TRBV28 to TRBJ1-5; D possibly corresponds to TRBD1 (6 bases). CDR1 and CDR2 (germline): MDHEN, SYDVKM. V lost 4 bases and J 3 bases, leaving 10 bases between the germline ends. CDR3 length: 14 amino acids.

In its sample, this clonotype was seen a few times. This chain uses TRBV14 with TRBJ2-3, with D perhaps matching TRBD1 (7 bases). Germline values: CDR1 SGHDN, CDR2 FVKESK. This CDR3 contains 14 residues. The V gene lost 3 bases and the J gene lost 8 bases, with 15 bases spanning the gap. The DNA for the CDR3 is TGTGCCAGCAGCCAGATGCAGGGGGGAGGTACGCAGTATTTT. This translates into CASSQMQGGGTQYF.

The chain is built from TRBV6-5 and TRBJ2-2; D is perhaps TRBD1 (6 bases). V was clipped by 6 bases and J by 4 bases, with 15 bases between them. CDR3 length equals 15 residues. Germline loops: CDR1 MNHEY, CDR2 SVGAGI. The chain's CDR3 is CASSLDSYPTGELFF. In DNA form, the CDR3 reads TGTGCCAGCAGCCTGGACAGCTACCCCACCGGGGAGCTGTTTTTT.

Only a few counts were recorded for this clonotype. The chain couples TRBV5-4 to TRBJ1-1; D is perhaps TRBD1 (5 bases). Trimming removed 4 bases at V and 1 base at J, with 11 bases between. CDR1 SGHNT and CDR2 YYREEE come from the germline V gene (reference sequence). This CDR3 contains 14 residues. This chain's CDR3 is CASSGRAPNTEAFF. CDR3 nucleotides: TGTGCCAGCAGCGGCAGGGCCCCGAACACTGAAGCTTTCTTT.

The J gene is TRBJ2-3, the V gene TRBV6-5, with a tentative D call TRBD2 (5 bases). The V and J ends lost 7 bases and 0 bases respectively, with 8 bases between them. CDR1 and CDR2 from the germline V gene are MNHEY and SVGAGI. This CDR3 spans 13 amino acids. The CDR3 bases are TGTGCCAGCACCCGGGATAGCACAGATACGCAGTATTTT. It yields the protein CASTRDSTDTQYF.